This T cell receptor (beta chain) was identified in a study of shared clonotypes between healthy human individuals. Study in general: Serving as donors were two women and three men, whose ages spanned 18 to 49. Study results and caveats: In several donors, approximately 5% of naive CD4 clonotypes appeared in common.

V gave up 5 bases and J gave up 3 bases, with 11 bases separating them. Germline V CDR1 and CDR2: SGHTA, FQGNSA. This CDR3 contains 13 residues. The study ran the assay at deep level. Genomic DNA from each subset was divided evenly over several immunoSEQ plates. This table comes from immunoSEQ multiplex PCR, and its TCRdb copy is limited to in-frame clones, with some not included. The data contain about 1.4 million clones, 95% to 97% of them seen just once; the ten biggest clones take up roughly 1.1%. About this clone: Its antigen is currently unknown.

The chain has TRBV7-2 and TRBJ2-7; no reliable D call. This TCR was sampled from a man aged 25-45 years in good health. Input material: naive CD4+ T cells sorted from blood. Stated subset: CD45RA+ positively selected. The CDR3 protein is CASSRRPLYEQYF. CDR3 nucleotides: TGTGCCAGCAGCCGTAGGCCCCTCTACGAGCAGTACTTC. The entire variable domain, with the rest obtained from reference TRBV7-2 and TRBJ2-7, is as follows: GAGVSQSPSNKVTEKGKDVELRCDPISGHTALYWYRQSLGQGLEFLIYFQGNSAPDKSGLPSDRFSAERTGGSVSTLTIQRTQQEDSAVYLCASSRRPLYEQYFGPGTRLTVT.